This TCR beta chain was recorded in a study of identical twins. One entry per CDR3 protein, called by TCRdb with MiXCR from the 5' RACE reads. The sample includes more than 600,000 distinct CDR3 sequences, approximately 18% seen only once; the top ten take around 13%. Overall study results and limits: Beta out-of-frame twin sharing showed a weaker excess. These conclusions were based on statistical analysis (cross-sectional, not following the same donors).

This clonotype was counted between two and nine times. Its cognate antigen is unknown. The V end was cut by 0 bases, the J end by 3 bases, with 9 bases between. This CDR3 has 14 amino acids. Germline assignment: CDR1 LNHNV and CDR2 YYDKDF (reference sequence). The same data also went into a second study, on T cells expressing NK-cell markers. That paper states: The eight sequenced donors comprised seven who were HCMV-seropositive and one who was seronegative. One observes that, in several donors, these clonotypes were also the leading ones within the CD3+CD56-NKG2C+ fraction.

The chain joins TRBV15 to TRBJ2-7; D ambiguous. Material for sequencing was PBMCs. The sequence was collected from a woman younger than 35 in good health. The CDR3 DNA reads TGTGCCACCAGCAGAGATTCTACAGTCTACGAGCAGTACTTC. Protein: CATSRDSTVYEQYF. Looking up the rest from reference TRBV15 and TRBJ2-7 gives the full variable domain: DAMVIQNPRYQVTQFGKPVTLSCSQTLNHNVMYWYQQKSSQAPKLLFHYYDKDFNNEADTPDNFQSRRPNTSFCFLDIRSPGLGDTAMYLCATSRDSTVYEQYFGPGTRLTVT.